The rows below give T cell receptor beta chains drawn from one sample of a study of blood T cell repertoires in COVID-19. TCRdb's table, derived via immunoSEQ multiplex PCR, lists solely in-frame clones and lacks some. The table includes some 140,000 clones, roughly 82% detected once. Sequencing was done on a sample of peripheral blood. The receptors stem from a man of 80 years or more with acute or convalescent COVID-19. The conserved cysteine and the conserved F or W are not part of the CDR3 here.

TRBV10-3	TRBJ2-3	AIGDRGADTQY
TRBV19	TRBJ1-5	ASTVGGSHNQPQH
TRBV6-5	TRBJ2-1	ASSYKGLDEQF
TRBV24-1	TRBJ2-2	ATSDWPTTGELF
TRBV6-5	TRBJ2-3	ASRLLAVGGWY
TRBV15	TRBJ1-2	ATSGGSYGYT
TRBV27	TRBJ2-1	ASSFGLAGGGEQF
TRBV9	TRBJ2-3	ASSVDSSGGLDTQY
TRBV4-2	TRBJ2-3	ASSPRRGGTDTQY
TRBV2	TRBJ1-2	ASTVRAAGYT
TRBV2	TRBJ1-2	ASSDFRAGATYGYT
TRBV18	TRBJ1-1	ASSPGRYTEAF
TRBV18	TRBJ1-1	ASSPLGQTNTEAF
TRBV7-2	TRBJ2-2	ASSLQGTKNTGELF
TRBV6-4	TRBJ1-2	ASGNRGSGYT
TRBV5-5	TRBJ2-5	ASSPVGVQETQY
TRBV6-5	TRBJ2-7	ASSYRGGAYEQY
TRBV11-3	TRBJ2-7	ASSTGLAGAYEQY